A single sample is the source of the 19 T cell receptor beta chains below, sequenced in a study of PD-L1 blockade in urothelial cancer. Sequencing was performed with immunoSEQ multiplex PCR; in TCRdb, only in-frame clones are kept and a portion is missing. This table has some 100,000 clones, about 91% appearing once. This specimen consisted of PBMCs, obtained around atezolizumab (anti-PD-L1) treatment. Receptors originate from a woman of 80 years or more with urothelial cancer.

The V call is TRBV4-1, the J call TRBJ2-1; 9 nucleotides match TRBD2. The CDR3 is 15 residues long. V was clipped by 1 base and J by 5 bases; unmatched bases: 3. The germline gives CDR1 MGHRA, CDR2 YSYEKL. CDR3 nucleotide sequence: TGCGCCAGCAGCCAAGGGACTAGCGCCAACAATGAGCAGTTCTTC. This translates into CASSQGTSANNEQFF.

The chain is built from TRBV18 and TRBJ1-3, with D tentatively TRBD1 (5 bases). Germline values: CDR1 KGHSH, CDR2 LQKENI. Between the trimmed V and J ends, which lost 3 bases and 0 bases, there was a span of 9 bases. The CDR3 sequence is 15 residues long. CDR3 protein: CASSPWDSSGNTIYF. The CDR3 coding sequence is TGTGCCAGCTCACCCTGGGACTCCTCTGGAAACACCATATATTTT.

The CDR3 region has the DNA TGTGCCAGTAGAACCGTAGGGGGGGGGATTGGCAATGAGCAGTTCTTC. The encoded protein is CASRTVGGGIGNEQFF. The rearrangement uses TRBV19 and TRBJ2-1; D is perhaps TRBD2 (7 bases). The CDR3 sequence is 16 residues long. Trimming took 6 bases from V and 6 from J, leaving 21 bases between them. CDR1 is LNHDA, CDR2 SQIVND, per germline (reference sequence).

The chain is built from TRBV28 and TRBJ2-3, with 9 bases matching TRBD2. V lost 11 bases to trimming and J lost 2 bases; unmatched junction nucleotides: 5. This CDR3 is 13 amino acids long. Germline loops: CDR1 MDHEN, CDR2 SYDVKM. The CDR3 region has the DNA TGTGCCGCGGGGGGGCAGTACACAGATACGCAGTATTTT. Its translation is CAAGGQYTDTQYF.

The chain uses TRBV5-4 and TRBJ2-1, with TRBD2 matching 8 bases. The V gene end was trimmed by 4 bases and the J gene end by 10 bases; junction bases not matched to a gene: 13. The CDR3 is made up of 15 amino acids. The germline V gene has CDR1 SGHNT and CDR2 YYREEE (reference sequence). This CDR3 reads CASSPGLAGGSEQFF. As DNA, the CDR3 is TGTGCCAGCAGCCCTGGACTAGCCGGGGGGAGCGAGCAGTTCTTC.

This chain connects TRBV5-1 to TRBJ1-1, with 8 bases lining up with TRBD1. With V trimmed by 4 bases and J by 4 bases, 24 bases remained unmatched. Germline V gene sequence: CDR1 SGHRS, CDR2 YFSETQ. The CDR3 runs to 20 residues. The CDR3 nucleotides read TGCGCCAGCAGCCCCGGAGCAAGGAGGACAGGGCAAGTGGGGGGCACTGAAGCTTTCTTT. Its protein product is CASSPGARRTGQVGGTEAFF.

The V gene is TRBV19, the J gene TRBJ1-4; 9 bases are a match to TRBD1. The CDR3 has 19 residues. J was trimmed by 5 bases and V by 5 bases; bases with no gene match: 18. Per the germline V gene, CDR1 is LNHDA and CDR2 is SQIVND (reference sequence). This CDR3 is CASSSSPGQGFRANEKLFF. In DNA, the CDR3 is TGTGCCAGTAGTTCGTCGCCGGGACAGGGTTTTAGAGCAAATGAAAAACTGTTTTTT.

This clone was found once. The rearrangement joins TRBV6-1 to TRBJ2-3; D remains unclear. The V gene's germline CDR1 is MNHNS and CDR2 SASEGT. The CDR3 has 15 amino acids. Trimming cost V 0 bases and J 1 base, with 8 bases left between them. The CDR3 region has the DNA TGTGCCAGCAGTGAAGCGCAACATGGCACAGATACGCAGTATTTT. Amino acid sequence: CASSEAQHGTDTQYF.

This clone has more than one count but fewer than ten. The gene calls are TRBV19 and TRBJ1-1, with D possibly being TRBD1 (6 bases). Per germline, CDR1 LNHDA and CDR2 SQIVND (reference sequence). The V gene lost 6 bases and the J gene lost 1 base, with 12 bases spanning the gap. The CDR3 spans 14 residues. CDR3 coding DNA: TGTGCCAGTAGGCCTGGGACAACGAACACTGAAGCTTTCTTT. It encodes CASRPGTTNTEAFF.

This chain links TRBV5-1 with TRBJ1-5; D possibly corresponds to TRBD1 (5 bases). The CDR3 is 14 residues long. Germline V CDR1 and CDR2: SGHRS, YFSETQ. Trimming left V 4 bases short and J 7 bases short, with 15 bases between. As DNA, the CDR3 is TGCGCCAGCAGCCCCCAGGGAACTGGGCAGCCCCAGCATTTT. Translated: CASSPQGTGQPQHF.

CDR3 coding DNA: TGTGCCAGCAGCTTCAGTAACACTGAAGCTTTCTTT. The encoded protein is CASSFSNTEAFF. The rearrangement joins TRBV5-5 to TRBJ1-1; D gene uncertain. Trimming removed 2 bases at V and 2 bases at J, with 4 bases between. The CDR3 length is 12 residues. In germline, CDR1 is SGHKS, CDR2 YYEKEE (reference sequence).

The V and J genes are TRBV5-1 and TRBJ1-3; no firm D call. V was trimmed by 0 bases and J by 3 bases, leaving 16 bases between them. From germline, CDR1 is SGHRS and CDR2 YFSETQ. The CDR3 spans 17 residues. The CDR3 spells CASSLGVSRVNGNTIYF. CDR3 nucleotides: TGCGCCAGCAGCTTGGGGGTGTCGAGGGTAAATGGAAACACCATATATTTT.

V gene TRBV6-4 combines with J gene TRBJ2-1, with 12 bases lining up with TRBD2. CDR1 and CDR2 (germline): MRHNA, SNTAGT. The length of the CDR3 is 16 residues. Trimming cost V 6 bases and J 0 bases; bases outside gene matches: 3. The CDR3, as DNA: TGTGCCAGCAGCGTACTAGCGGGAGGCTCCTACAATGAGCAGTTCTTC. This codes for CASSVLAGGSYNEQFF.

The chain carries TRBV5-1 and TRBJ1-2, with TRBD1 matching over 7 bases. Germline values: CDR1 SGHRS, CDR2 YFSETQ. The trim removed 2 bases at V and 2 bases at J, leaving 3 bases unmatched. This CDR3 spans 14 amino acids. CDR3 DNA sequence: TGCGCCAGCAGCTTTACGACAGGGAACTATGGCTACACCTTC. Translating it yields CASSFTTGNYGYTF.

The chain recombines TRBV10-3 with TRBJ2-2; D is possibly TRBD2 (7 bases). The V gene's germline CDR1 is ENHRY and CDR2 SYGVKD. Trimming removed 0 bases at V and 7 bases at J, with 15 bases between. The CDR3 runs 16 residues. The CDR3 reads CAISESRRGLGGELFF. The CDR3 DNA reads as TGTGCCATCAGTGAGTCGCGGCGGGGGCTCGGCGGGGAGCTGTTTTTT.

The V and J genes are TRBV7-9 and TRBJ2-1, with 8 nucleotides matching TRBD2. This CDR3 contains 13 residues. Per the germline V gene, CDR1 is SEHNR and CDR2 is FQNEAQ (reference sequence). J gave up 4 bases and V 7 bases, and 3 bases lay outside the gene matches. The CDR3 DNA reads TGTGCCAGCATTAGCGGGGTGTACAATGAGCAGTTCTTC. This gives the protein CASISGVYNEQFF.

The V call is TRBV10-1, the J call TRBJ2-1; TRBD2 matches at 10 bases. V was clipped by 7 bases and J by 5 bases; unmatched bases: 11. This CDR3 is 16 amino acids long. The germline V gene has CDR1 WNHNN and CDR2 SYGVQD (reference sequence). The CDR3 region has the DNA TGCGCCAGCACCACTCCTCTAGCGGGAGAGGACAATGAGCAGTTCTTC. As protein: CASTTPLAGEDNEQFF.

This clone was detected once. The V call is TRBV4-1, the J call TRBJ2-7, with D unclear. The germline gives CDR1 MGHRA, CDR2 YSYEKL. The CDR3 loop spans 16 amino acids. Between the trimmed V and J ends, which lost 1 base and 2 bases, there was a span of 15 bases. The CDR3 DNA reads TGCGCCAGCAGCCAAGCTCCCGACTCCCGGGCCTACGAGCAGTACTTC. Protein sequence: CASSQAPDSRAYEQYF.

The chain joins TRBV28 to TRBJ2-1; 8 bases match TRBD2. Looked up from germline, CDR1 is MDHEN and CDR2 is SYDVKM. The CDR3 is 17 amino acids. J was trimmed by 2 bases and V by 6 bases; bases with no gene match: 12. The CDR3 DNA is TGTGCCAGCAGGCGCGATACTAGCGGCAGGGCCTACAATGAGCAGTTCTTC. This gives the protein CASRRDTSGRAYNEQFF.